The source of this TCR beta chain is a study of shared clonotypes between healthy human individuals. Across the study: A couple of female and a few male donors aged 18 to 49 were enrolled. Study-level findings and limits: Specimens sampled were limited to blood, with tissue repertoires likely differing.

V lost 4 bases, J lost 2 bases, and 2 bases stayed unmatched. Germline V gives CDR1 SGDLS, CDR2 YYNGEE. This CDR3 comprises 14 residues. A note on this clone: No antigen is known for it.

Assay used: immunoSEQ multiplex PCR; TCRdb lists only in-frame clones, some missing. The sample has around 600,000 clones; about 96% are singletons. The chain has TRBV9 and TRBJ2-7; the match to TRBD1 covers 11 bases. The sample taken for sequencing was naive CD4+ T cells sorted from blood. Subset reported: CD45RA+ positively selected. The clonotype originates from a woman aged 25 to 39 in good health. CDR3 region: CASSPGQGAYEQYF. CDR3 DNA: TGTGCCAGCAGCCCGGGACAGGGGGCCTACGAGCAGTACTTC.